This is a list of T cell receptor beta chains from one sample in a study of T cells in tuberculosis. Sequencing was performed with immunoSEQ multiplex PCR; in TCRdb, only in-frame clones are kept and a portion is missing. Among 30,000 to 35,000 clones listed, approximately 90% were seen once. The sequences come from PBMCs, collected at tuberculosis diagnosis. The receptors originated from an adult with tuberculosis. CDR3s include the opening cysteine and the closing phenylalanine or tryptophan. Fields, in order: D gene, J gene, clone size, V gene, CDR3 protein, CDR3 DNA. The D gene is left open where the match is weak. Size tells how often a clone was seen (once, few, many) or the class of an expanded clone, and some rows leave it out.

d_gene: TRBD2
j_gene: TRBJ2-7
abundance: -
v_gene: TRBV7-2
CDR3aa: CASSPGGSGRTGEQYF
CDR3nt: TGTGCCAGCAGCCCGGGGGGTAGCGGGAGAACGGGCGAGCAGTACTTC

d_gene: TRBD2
j_gene: TRBJ2-3
abundance: -
v_gene: TRBV10-2
CDR3aa: CASSEYSGGNTDTQYF
CDR3nt: TGCGCCAGCAGTGAGTATAGCGGGGGAAACACAGATACGCAGTATTTT

d_gene: -
j_gene: TRBJ2-7
abundance: -
v_gene: TRBV18
CDR3aa: CASSDQGEVYEQYF
CDR3nt: TGTGCCAGCTCGGATCAAGGAGAGGTCTACGAGCAGTACTTC

d_gene: -
j_gene: TRBJ1-4
abundance: -
v_gene: TRBV27
CDR3aa: CASSSAGSDEKLFF
CDR3nt: TGTGCCAGCAGTTCCGCGGGATCCGATGAAAAACTGTTTTTT

d_gene: TRBD1
j_gene: TRBJ2-7
abundance: -
v_gene: TRBV11-2
CDR3aa: CASSLGKGATEQYF
CDR3nt: TGTGCCAGCAGCTTAGGGAAGGGGGCGACCGAGCAGTACTTC

d_gene: -
j_gene: TRBJ1-4
abundance: -
v_gene: TRBV6-6
CDR3aa: CASSYSFNEKLFF
CDR3nt: TGTGCCAGCAGTTACTCCTTTAATGAAAAACTGTTTTTT

d_gene: TRBD1
j_gene: TRBJ1-4
abundance: -
v_gene: TRBV5-6
CDR3aa: CASSPWDRKEKLFF
CDR3nt: TGTGCCAGCAGCCCGTGGGACAGGAAAGAAAAACTGTTTTTT

d_gene: -
j_gene: TRBJ1-1
abundance: -
v_gene: TRBV7-9
CDR3aa: CASALGFTAEAFF
CDR3nt: TGTGCCAGCGCCCTAGGTTTTACGGCCGAAGCTTTCTTT

d_gene: TRBD1
j_gene: TRBJ1-2
abundance: -
v_gene: TRBV5-6
CDR3aa: CASSGPGTGYGYTF
CDR3nt: TGTGCCAGCAGCGGGCCGGGGACAGGCTATGGCTACACCTTC

d_gene: -
j_gene: TRBJ1-2
abundance: -
v_gene: TRBV4-2
CDR3aa: CASSQEQGNYGYTF
CDR3nt: TGTGCCAGCAGCCAAGAACAGGGAAACTATGGCTACACCTTC

d_gene: -
j_gene: TRBJ2-1
abundance: once
v_gene: TRBV7-2
CDR3aa: CASSLGPQGNEQFF
CDR3nt: TGTGCCAGCAGCTTAGGGCCACAGGGCAATGAGCAGTTCTTC

d_gene: -
j_gene: TRBJ1-1
abundance: -
v_gene: TRBV4-2
CDR3aa: CASSPGHGNTEAFF
CDR3nt: TGTGCCAGCAGCCCGGGACACGGTAACACTGAAGCTTTCTTT

d_gene: -
j_gene: TRBJ1-5
abundance: -
v_gene: TRBV6-1
CDR3aa: CASSEMMVFRAGHDQPQHF
CDR3nt: TGTGCCAGCAGTGAGATGATGGTATTTCGGGCAGGGCATGATCAGCCCCAGCATTTT

d_gene: -
j_gene: TRBJ1-6
abundance: -
v_gene: TRBV7-2
CDR3aa: CASSLGRRYNSPLHF
CDR3nt: TGTGCCAGCAGCTTAGGTAGGCGGTATAATTCACCCCTCCACTTT

d_gene: -
j_gene: TRBJ1-5
abundance: -
v_gene: TRBV14
CDR3aa: CASSHPWRPQHF
CDR3nt: TGTGCCAGCAGCCATCCTTGGAGGCCCCAGCATTTT

d_gene: -
j_gene: TRBJ1-1
abundance: -
v_gene: TRBV6-1
CDR3aa: CASSQVTVNTEAFF
CDR3nt: TGTGCCAGCTCACAGGTAACGGTGAACACTGAAGCTTTCTTT

d_gene: TRBD1
j_gene: TRBJ1-1
abundance: -
v_gene: TRBV2
CDR3aa: CASRQGALVKAFF
CDR3nt: TGTGCCAGTCGACAGGGGGCTTTAGTAAAAGCTTTCTTT

d_gene: -
j_gene: TRBJ1-2
abundance: -
v_gene: TRBV6-5
CDR3aa: CASSAVGPNYGYTF
CDR3nt: TGTGCCAGCAGTGCCGTGGGGCCTAACTATGGCTACACCTTC

d_gene: TRBD1
j_gene: TRBJ1-4
abundance: -
v_gene: TRBV7-9
CDR3aa: CASSPGQGDTKLFF
CDR3nt: TGTGCCAGCAGCCCGGGACAGGGAGATACAAAACTGTTTTTT

d_gene: TRBD2
j_gene: TRBJ2-5
abundance: -
v_gene: TRBV9
CDR3aa: CASSVESSGRHQETQYF
CDR3nt: TGTGCCAGCAGCGTAGAGTCTAGCGGGAGGCACCAAGAGACCCAGTACTTC

d_gene: TRBD1
j_gene: TRBJ1-1
abundance: -
v_gene: TRBV2
CDR3aa: CASSADRVEAFF
CDR3nt: TGTGCCAGCAGCGCAGACAGGGTTGAAGCTTTCTTT

d_gene: TRBD1
j_gene: TRBJ2-7
abundance: -
v_gene: TRBV28
CDR3aa: CASNPRDRGYEQYF
CDR3nt: TGTGCCAGCAACCCCCGGGACAGGGGCTACGAGCAGTACTTC

d_gene: TRBD2
j_gene: TRBJ2-1
abundance: -
v_gene: TRBV11-2
CDR3aa: CASSTGLAHEQFF
CDR3nt: TGTGCCAGCAGCACGGGACTAGCCCATGAGCAGTTCTTC

d_gene: TRBD2
j_gene: TRBJ2-7
abundance: -
v_gene: TRBV29-1
CDR3aa: CSVQGEGLEQYF
CDR3nt: TGCAGCGTTCAAGGGGAGGGGCTCGAGCAGTACTTC

d_gene: -
j_gene: TRBJ2-7
abundance: -
v_gene: TRBV10-3
CDR3aa: CAIRSFDEQYF
CDR3nt: TGTGCCATCAGGAGCTTCGACGAGCAGTACTTC

d_gene: -
j_gene: TRBJ1-2
abundance: -
v_gene: TRBV7-9
CDR3aa: CASSLGARGAYGYTF
CDR3nt: TGTGCCAGCAGCTTAGGGGCCCGGGGAGCCTATGGCTACACCTTC

d_gene: -
j_gene: TRBJ1-1
abundance: -
v_gene: TRBV28
CDR3aa: CAHGGGTEAFF
CDR3nt: TGTGCCCATGGGGGGGGCACTGAAGCTTTCTTT

d_gene: -
j_gene: TRBJ1-6
abundance: once
v_gene: TRBV6-5
CDR3aa: CASCRSSYNSPLHF
CDR3nt: TGTGCCAGCTGTCGGAGCTCCTATAATTCACCCCTCCACTTT

d_gene: -
j_gene: TRBJ2-1
abundance: -
v_gene: TRBV5-4
CDR3aa: CASSFISQVYNGQFF
CDR3nt: TGTGCCAGCAGCTTTATTTCCCAGGTCTACAATGGGCAGTTCTTC

d_gene: TRBD2
j_gene: TRBJ2-1
abundance: -
v_gene: TRBV4-1
CDR3aa: CASSHPGGLAGGTYNEQFF
CDR3nt: TGCGCCAGCAGCCACCCGGGCGGGCTAGCGGGGGGAACATACAATGAGCAGTTCTTC

d_gene: -
j_gene: TRBJ1-4
abundance: -
v_gene: TRBV7-9
CDR3aa: CASSNTNGQPNEKLFF
CDR3nt: TGTGCCAGCAGCAATACGAATGGACAACCCAATGAAAAACTGTTTTTT

d_gene: -
j_gene: TRBJ1-5
abundance: -
v_gene: TRBV11-2
CDR3aa: CASSLAGNQPQHF
CDR3nt: TGTGCCAGCAGCTTAGCCGGCAATCAGCCCCAGCATTTT

d_gene: TRBD1
j_gene: TRBJ1-5
abundance: -
v_gene: TRBV28
CDR3aa: CASTLTDRGNQPQHF
CDR3nt: TGTGCCAGCACTTTAACTGACAGGGGCAATCAGCCCCAGCATTTT

d_gene: -
j_gene: TRBJ2-7
abundance: -
v_gene: TRBV10-3
CDR3aa: CAISSPGRNEQYF
CDR3nt: TGTGCCATCAGTTCGCCAGGGCGCAACGAGCAGTACTTC

d_gene: TRBD1
j_gene: TRBJ1-1
abundance: -
v_gene: TRBV7-2
CDR3aa: CASSDRGNTEAFF
CDR3nt: TGTGCCAGCAGCGACAGGGGCAACACTGAAGCTTTCTTT

d_gene: TRBD2
j_gene: TRBJ2-3
abundance: -
v_gene: TRBV5-1
CDR3aa: CASSLGTSGDTQYF
CDR3nt: TGCGCCAGCAGCTTGGGGACTAGCGGAGATACGCAGTATTTT

d_gene: -
j_gene: TRBJ2-1
abundance: -
v_gene: TRBV7-2
CDR3aa: CASRAGYGRGNEQFF
CDR3nt: TGTGCCAGCAGGGCCGGGTACGGCCGCGGCAATGAGCAGTTCTTC

d_gene: -
j_gene: TRBJ1-3
abundance: -
v_gene: TRBV9
CDR3aa: CASSPAGTFSGNTIYF
CDR3nt: TGTGCCAGCAGCCCCGCCGGGACATTCTCTGGAAACACCATATATTTT

d_gene: TRBD1
j_gene: TRBJ2-7
abundance: -
v_gene: TRBV27
CDR3aa: CASSPTGPSYEQYF
CDR3nt: TGTGCCAGCAGCCCGACAGGGCCGTCCTACGAGCAGTACTTC

d_gene: -
j_gene: TRBJ1-4
abundance: -
v_gene: TRBV4-1
CDR3aa: CASSQELTGGPWEKLFF
CDR3nt: TGCGCCAGCAGCCAAGAGTTAACAGGTGGCCCTTGGGAAAAACTGTTTTTT

d_gene: -
j_gene: TRBJ1-2
abundance: -
v_gene: TRBV10-3
CDR3aa: CAISESGRVNYGYTF
CDR3nt: TGTGCCATCAGTGAGTCTGGCAGGGTAAACTATGGCTACACCTTC

d_gene: TRBD1
j_gene: TRBJ2-7
abundance: -
v_gene: TRBV2
CDR3aa: CASSEDRGYEQYF
CDR3nt: TGTGCCAGCAGTGAGGACAGGGGGTACGAGCAGTACTTC

d_gene: -
j_gene: TRBJ2-1
abundance: medium-sized
v_gene: TRBV27
CDR3aa: CASNSGLSYNEQFF
CDR3nt: TGTGCCAGCAACTCGGGTCTATCCTACAATGAGCAGTTCTTC

d_gene: TRBD2
j_gene: TRBJ2-1
abundance: -
v_gene: TRBV5-1
CDR3aa: CASSLSGGDNEQFF
CDR3nt: TGCGCCAGCAGCTTGAGCGGGGGCGACAATGAGCAGTTCTTC

d_gene: -
j_gene: TRBJ2-7
abundance: -
v_gene: TRBV18
CDR3aa: CASSPRREGAGIFYEQYF
CDR3nt: TGTGCCAGCTCACCACGCCGCGAAGGGGCGGGGATCTTCTACGAGCAGTACTTC

d_gene: TRBD2
j_gene: TRBJ2-7
abundance: -
v_gene: TRBV9
CDR3aa: CASSYTSAAYEQYF
CDR3nt: TGTGCCAGCAGTTACACTAGCGCTGCCTACGAGCAGTACTTC

d_gene: TRBD1
j_gene: TRBJ2-7
abundance: -
v_gene: TRBV5-6
CDR3aa: CASSRVTGAAYEQYF
CDR3nt: TGTGCCAGCAGCCGAGTTACAGGGGCCGCCTACGAGCAGTACTTC

d_gene: TRBD1
j_gene: TRBJ1-2
abundance: once
v_gene: TRBV4-3
CDR3aa: CASSQGTGSYGYTF
CDR3nt: TGCGCCAGCAGCCAAGGGACAGGGAGCTATGGCTACACCTTC

d_gene: -
j_gene: TRBJ1-6
abundance: -
v_gene: TRBV25-1
CDR3aa: CASSDGAGVSPLHF
CDR3nt: TGTGCCAGCAGTGATGGGGCAGGGGTTTCACCCCTCCACTTT

d_gene: -
j_gene: TRBJ2-5
abundance: few
v_gene: TRBV28
CDR3aa: CASSPQGGEETQYF
CDR3nt: TGTGCCAGCAGTCCCCAAGGGGGGGAAGAGACCCAGTACTTC

d_gene: TRBD1
j_gene: TRBJ1-5
abundance: few
v_gene: TRBV4-1
CDR3aa: CASSQDGGTDNQPQHF
CDR3nt: TGCGCCAGCAGCCAAGATGGCGGGACAGACAATCAGCCCCAGCATTTT

d_gene: TRBD1
j_gene: TRBJ1-4
abundance: -
v_gene: TRBV27
CDR3aa: CASSFGGGTGNEKLFF
CDR3nt: TGTGCCAGCAGTTTTGGGGGTGGGACAGGGAACGAAAAACTGTTTTTT

d_gene: -
j_gene: TRBJ2-3
abundance: once
v_gene: TRBV7-8
CDR3aa: CASSLDSSTDTQYF
CDR3nt: TGTGCCAGCAGCTTAGACAGTAGCACAGATACGCAGTATTTT

d_gene: -
j_gene: TRBJ2-3
abundance: -
v_gene: TRBV29-1
CDR3aa: CSVAIGQTSSTDTQYF
CDR3nt: TGCAGCGTCGCCATAGGACAGACCTCTAGCACAGATACGCAGTATTTT

d_gene: TRBD1
j_gene: TRBJ1-5
abundance: -
v_gene: TRBV30
CDR3aa: CAWSPLPDRGQPQHF
CDR3nt: TGTGCCTGGAGTCCCTTACCCGACAGGGGACAGCCCCAGCATTTT

d_gene: -
j_gene: TRBJ1-1
abundance: few
v_gene: TRBV11-2
CDR3aa: CASSPPGLVNTEAFF
CDR3nt: TGTGCCAGCAGCCCCCCGGGTCTGGTTAACACTGAAGCTTTCTTT

d_gene: -
j_gene: TRBJ2-6
abundance: -
v_gene: TRBV4-1
CDR3aa: CASSQFSSGANVLTF
CDR3nt: TGCGCCAGCAGCCAATTTAGCTCTGGGGCCAACGTCCTGACTTTC

d_gene: TRBD1
j_gene: TRBJ1-2
abundance: -
v_gene: TRBV23-1
CDR3aa: CASSQGTALHGYTF
CDR3nt: TGCGCCAGCAGTCAGGGGACAGCTCTTCATGGCTACACCTTC

d_gene: -
j_gene: TRBJ2-7
abundance: -
v_gene: TRBV7-9
CDR3aa: CASSLIAGTYEQYF
CDR3nt: TGTGCCAGCAGCTTAATCGCGGGAACCTACGAGCAGTACTTC

d_gene: TRBD2
j_gene: TRBJ2-1
abundance: -
v_gene: TRBV4-2
CDR3aa: CASSQESVRTSANEQFF
CDR3nt: TGTGCCAGCAGCCAAGAAAGCGTTCGGACTAGCGCCAATGAGCAGTTCTTC